This T cell receptor beta chain comes out of a study of molecular identifiers for immune sequencing clone quantification. Findings and caveats of the study: Whereas clones above 20 RNA copies held under 1% of naive-cell molecules, they held over 97% of effector molecules.

CDR3 length: 15 residues. Trimming removed 4 bases at V and 1 base at J, with 13 bases between. CDR1 is SEHNR and CDR2 is FQNEAQ in the germline V gene (reference sequence). This clonotype came up many times. Its antigen is currently unknown. As previously described, bulk TCR libraries were made using listed TCR primers. Using its own MiXCR run on the PCR reads, TCRdb lists one record per CDR3 protein. The sample comprises 300,000 to 400,000 distinct CDR3 sequences, around 21% of which are singletons, and over 0.7% rests with the top ten. Researchers sorted naive CD8 T cells as cells that were CD8+CD4-CCR7+CD45RA+.

Specimen: naive CD8+ T cells from blood, with Jurkat cell RNA spiked in. Subset here: FACS-sorted CD8+CD4-CCR7+CD45RA+ naive T cells. The J gene is TRBJ1-1, the V gene TRBV7-9; a possible D gene is TRBD1 (6 bases). This sequence originates from a human donor in good health. Some libraries in this study had Jurkat cell RNA spiked in. In DNA form, the CDR3 reads TGTGCCAGCAGCTCTTCAGGGGCACCGAACACTGAAGCTTTCTTT. Translating gives CASSSSGAPNTEAFF.